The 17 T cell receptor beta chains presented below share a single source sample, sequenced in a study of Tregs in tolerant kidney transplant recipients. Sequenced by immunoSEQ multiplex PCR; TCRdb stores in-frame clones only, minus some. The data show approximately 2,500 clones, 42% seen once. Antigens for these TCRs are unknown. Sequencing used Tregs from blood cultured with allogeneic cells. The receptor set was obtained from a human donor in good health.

The CDR3 DNA follows: TGTGCCAGCTCACCACGTGAGACAAACTATGGCTACACCTTC. Translating it yields CASSPRETNYGYTF. The chain employs TRBV18 and TRBJ1-2; D remains unclear. CDR1 is KGHSH and CDR2 is LQKENI in the germline V gene. This CDR3 has 14 residues. Trimming stripped 1 base from V and 2 bases from J, with 8 bases between. Drawing the rest from reference TRBV18 and TRBJ1-2, the complete variable domain is NAGVMQNPRHLVRRRGQEARLRCSPMKGHSHVYWYRQLPEEGLKFMVYLQKENIIDESGMPKERFSAEFPKEGPSILRIQQVVRGDSAAYFCASSPRETNYGYTFGSGTRLTVV.

CDR3 protein: CASSQDMASGSHYEQYF. CDR3 nucleotides: TGTGCCAGCAGCCAAGATATGGCTAGCGGGAGCCACTACGAGCAGTACTTC. The V and J genes are TRBV7-9 and TRBJ2-7, with 10 bases that match TRBD2. The trim removed 5 bases at V and 3 bases at J, leaving 13 bases unmatched. Germline V gives CDR1 SEHNR, CDR2 FQNEAQ (reference sequence). This CDR3 is built from 17 residues.

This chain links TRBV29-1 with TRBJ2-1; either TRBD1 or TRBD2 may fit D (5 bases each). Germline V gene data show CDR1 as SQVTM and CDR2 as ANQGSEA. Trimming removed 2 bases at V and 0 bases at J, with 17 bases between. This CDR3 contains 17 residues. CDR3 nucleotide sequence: TGCAGCGTTGAAAGAGGGGTGTTATGGAGCTCCTACAATGAGCAGTTCTTC. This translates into CSVERGVLWSSYNEQFF.

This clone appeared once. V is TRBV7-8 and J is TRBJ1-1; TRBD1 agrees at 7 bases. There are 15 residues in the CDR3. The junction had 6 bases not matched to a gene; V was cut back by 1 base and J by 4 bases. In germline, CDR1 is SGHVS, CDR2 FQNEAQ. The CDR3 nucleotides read TGTGCCAGCAGCTTAGGGGAGGGGGCTGGCACTGAAGCTTTCTTT. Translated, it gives CASSLGEGAGTEAFF.

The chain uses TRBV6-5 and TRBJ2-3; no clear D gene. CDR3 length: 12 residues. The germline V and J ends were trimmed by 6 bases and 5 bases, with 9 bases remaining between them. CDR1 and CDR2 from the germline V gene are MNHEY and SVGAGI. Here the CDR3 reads CASRQSRDTQYF. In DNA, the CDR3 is TGTGCCAGCAGGCAGTCACGAGATACGCAGTATTTT.

DNA of the CDR3: TGTGCCAGCAGCCTGACAGGGGGCGTCACCGGGGAGCTGTTTTTT. Its translation is CASSLTGGVTGELFF. The chain recombines TRBV5-8 with TRBJ2-2, with 10 bases lining up with TRBD1. Trimming cost V 4 bases and J 4 bases; bases outside gene matches: 4. CDR3 length: 15 residues. The germline CDR1 and CDR2 sequences are SGHTS and YDEGEE.

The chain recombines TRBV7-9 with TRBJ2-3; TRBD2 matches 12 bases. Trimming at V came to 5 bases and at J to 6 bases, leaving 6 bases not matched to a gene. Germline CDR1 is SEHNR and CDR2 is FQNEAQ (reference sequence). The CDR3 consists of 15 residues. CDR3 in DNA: TGTGCCAGCAGCGTTGGACTAGCGGGACCCGATACGCAGTATTTT. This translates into CASSVGLAGPDTQYF.

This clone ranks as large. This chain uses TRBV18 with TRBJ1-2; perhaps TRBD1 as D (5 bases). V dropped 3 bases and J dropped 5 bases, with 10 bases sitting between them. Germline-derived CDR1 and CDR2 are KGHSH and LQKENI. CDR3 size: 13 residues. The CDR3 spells CASSPTGEYGYTF. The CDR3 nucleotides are TGTGCCAGCTCACCGACGGGGGAGTATGGCTACACCTTC.

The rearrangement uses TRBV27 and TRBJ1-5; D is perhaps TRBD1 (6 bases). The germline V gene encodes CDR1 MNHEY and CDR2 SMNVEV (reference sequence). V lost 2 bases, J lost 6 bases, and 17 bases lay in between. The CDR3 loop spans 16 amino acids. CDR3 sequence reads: CASSLGGRSLVQPQHF. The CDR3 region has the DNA TGTGCCAGCAGTTTAGGGGGCAGGAGTTTGGTTCAGCCCCAGCATTTT.

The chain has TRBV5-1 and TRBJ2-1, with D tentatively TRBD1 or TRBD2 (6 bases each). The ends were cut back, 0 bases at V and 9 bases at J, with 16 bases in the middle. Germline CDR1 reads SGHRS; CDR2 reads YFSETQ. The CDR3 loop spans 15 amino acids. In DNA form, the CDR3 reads TGCGCCAGCAGCTTGGCGGGGGCCGTCCCCATTGAGCAGTTCTTC. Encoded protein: CASSLAGAVPIEQFF. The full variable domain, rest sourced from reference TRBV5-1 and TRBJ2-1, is KAGVTQTPRYLIKTRGQQVTLSCSPISGHRSVSWYQQTPGQGLQFLFEYFSETQRNKGNFPGRFSGRQFSNSRSEMNVSTLELGDSALYLCASSLAGAVPIEQFFGPGTRLTVL.

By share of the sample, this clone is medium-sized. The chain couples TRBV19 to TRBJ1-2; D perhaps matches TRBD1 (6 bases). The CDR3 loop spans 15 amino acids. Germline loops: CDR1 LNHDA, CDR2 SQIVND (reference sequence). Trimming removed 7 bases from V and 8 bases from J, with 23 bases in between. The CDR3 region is CASTNHGTTRRGYTF. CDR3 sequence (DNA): TGTGCCAGTACCAACCACGGGACAACCAGGAGGGGCTACACCTTC.

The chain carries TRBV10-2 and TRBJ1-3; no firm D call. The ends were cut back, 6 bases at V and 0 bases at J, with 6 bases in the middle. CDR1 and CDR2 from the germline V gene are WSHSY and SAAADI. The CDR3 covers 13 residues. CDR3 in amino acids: CASRVVSGNTIYF. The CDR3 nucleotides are TGCGCCAGCAGGGTCGTCTCTGGAAACACCATATATTTT.

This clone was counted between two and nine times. As DNA, the CDR3 is TGCGCCAGCAGCCCACTTTCCGGGACAGGTACCGGGGAGCTGTTTTTT. Translation gives CASSPLSGTGTGELFF. The chain is built from TRBV5-1 and TRBJ2-2; 8 bases map to TRBD1. There are 16 residues in the CDR3. J gave up 5 bases and V 4 bases, and 10 bases lay outside the gene matches. The V gene's germline CDR1 is SGHRS and CDR2 YFSETQ. The full variable domain, its missing parts supplied by reference TRBV5-1 and TRBJ2-2, is KAGVTQTPRYLIKTRGQQVTLSCSPISGHRSVSWYQQTPGQGLQFLFEYFSETQRNKGNFPGRFSGRQFSNSRSEMNVSTLELGDSALYLCASSPLSGTGTGELFFGEGSRLTVL.

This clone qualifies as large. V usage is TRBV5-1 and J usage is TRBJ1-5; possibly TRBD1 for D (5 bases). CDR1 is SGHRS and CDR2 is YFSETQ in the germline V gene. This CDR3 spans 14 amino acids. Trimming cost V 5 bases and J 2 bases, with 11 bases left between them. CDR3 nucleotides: TGCGCCAGCAGGGCCGGGACGGGCAATCAGCCCCAGCATTTT. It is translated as CASRAGTGNQPQHF. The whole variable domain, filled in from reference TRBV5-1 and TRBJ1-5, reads KAGVTQTPRYLIKTRGQQVTLSCSPISGHRSVSWYQQTPGQGLQFLFEYFSETQRNKGNFPGRFSGRQFSNSRSEMNVSTLELGDSALYLCASRAGTGNQPQHFGDGTRLSIL.

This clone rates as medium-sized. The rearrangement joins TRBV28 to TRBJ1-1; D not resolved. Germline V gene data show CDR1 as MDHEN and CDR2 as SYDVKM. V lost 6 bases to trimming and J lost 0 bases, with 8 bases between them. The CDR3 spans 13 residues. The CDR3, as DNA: TGTGCCAGCAGCTCCAGGTTGAACACTGAAGCTTTCTTT. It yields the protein CASSSRLNTEAFF.

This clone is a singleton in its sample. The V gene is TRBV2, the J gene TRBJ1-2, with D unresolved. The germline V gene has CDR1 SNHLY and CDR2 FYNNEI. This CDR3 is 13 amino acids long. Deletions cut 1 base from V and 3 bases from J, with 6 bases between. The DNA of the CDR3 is TGTGCCAGCAGTGAAGAGTTAGACTATGGCTACACCTTC. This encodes CASSEELDYGYTF.

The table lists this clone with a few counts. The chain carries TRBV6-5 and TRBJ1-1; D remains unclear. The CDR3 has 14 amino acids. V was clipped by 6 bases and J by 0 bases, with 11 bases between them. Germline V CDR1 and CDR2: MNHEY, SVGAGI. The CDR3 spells CASRKGSMNTEAFF. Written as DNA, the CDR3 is TGTGCCAGCAGGAAGGGATCTATGAACACTGAAGCTTTCTTT.